Described below is a single TCR beta chain sequence and its context. The sample belongs to a study of Graves' ophthalmopathy and Graves' hyperthyroidism. Trimming shortened V by 2 bases and J by 4 bases, and 17 bases separated the two germline ends. CDR3 length equals 16 residues. The V gene's germline CDR1 is MDHEN and CDR2 SYDVKM. As the template, RNA transcripts were used to amplify TCR beta CDR3 regions. First-round RT-PCR used HTBI primers; second-round multiplex PCR followed. TCRdb itself ran the multiplex PCR reads through MiXCR, one entry per CDR3 protein. This table has 560,000 or so distinct CDR3 sequences, just under 40% appearing once.

This clonotype was sampled from an adult man with Graves' hyperthyroidism. This sequence joins TRBV28 and TRBJ2-5, with D maybe TRBD2 (7 bases). The sequenced sample was peripheral blood or thyroid tissue (not recorded which). In nucleotides, the CDR3 is TGTGCCAGCAGTTTAGAGTGGGGGGGGCCGAGAGAGACCCAGTACTTC. Its translation is CASSLEWGGPRETQYF.